Below are 4 T cell receptor beta chains sequenced from a single sample in a study of cytomegalovirus exposure and HLA in healthy donors. Primers included in the PCR were 60 Vbeta and 13 Jbeta primers. TCRdb's copy holds only in-frame clones and misses some; the assay was immunoSEQ multiplex PCR. The sample contains 150,000 to 200,000 clones, 75% to 85% of which appear only once. Sequencing was carried out using PBMCs. These receptors all come from a woman in her forties or fifties in good health and CMV-seropositive.

CDR3 amino acids: CASSLAFSTGELFF. The CDR3 nucleotides read TGCGCCAGCAGCTTGGCCTTCAGCACCGGGGAGCTGTTTTTT. The gene calls are TRBV5-1 and TRBJ2-2; D not certain. Per the germline V gene, CDR1 is SGHRS and CDR2 is YFSETQ. V was trimmed by 0 bases and J by 4 bases, leaving 7 bases between them. The CDR3 sequence is 14 residues long.

This CDR3 is CAISAGQGDQPQHF. In DNA form, the CDR3 reads TGTGCCATCAGTGCGGGACAGGGCGATCAGCCCCAGCATTTT. V gene TRBV10-3 combines with J gene TRBJ1-5; 9 positions match TRBD1. With 4 bases clipped from V and 5 bases from J, the junction kept 3 bases outside the gene matches. The CDR3 covers 14 residues. Per the germline V gene, CDR1 is ENHRY and CDR2 is SYGVKD.

The CDR3 bases are TGCGCCAGCAGCCGCGGGGTCCCGGCGGGGGAGCTGTTTTTT. Translation gives CASSRGVPAGELFF. The chain uses TRBV4-3 and TRBJ2-2; perhaps TRBD2 as D (6 bases). In germline, CDR1 is LGHNA, CDR2 YSLEER. Trimming pared 4 bases from V and 8 bases from J, leaving 14 bases between. This CDR3 region has 14 residues.

The chain links TRBV28 to TRBJ1-5; TRBD1 agrees at 12 bases. Trimming removed 1 base from V and 2 bases from J; junction bases left unmatched: 9. This CDR3 is 19 amino acids long. Germline CDR1 and CDR2: MDHEN and SYDVKM. Here the CDR3 reads CASSLLGTGGKYGNQPQHF. DNA for the CDR3: TGTGCCAGCAGTTTATTAGGGACAGGGGGCAAATACGGCAATCAGCCCCAGCATTTT.